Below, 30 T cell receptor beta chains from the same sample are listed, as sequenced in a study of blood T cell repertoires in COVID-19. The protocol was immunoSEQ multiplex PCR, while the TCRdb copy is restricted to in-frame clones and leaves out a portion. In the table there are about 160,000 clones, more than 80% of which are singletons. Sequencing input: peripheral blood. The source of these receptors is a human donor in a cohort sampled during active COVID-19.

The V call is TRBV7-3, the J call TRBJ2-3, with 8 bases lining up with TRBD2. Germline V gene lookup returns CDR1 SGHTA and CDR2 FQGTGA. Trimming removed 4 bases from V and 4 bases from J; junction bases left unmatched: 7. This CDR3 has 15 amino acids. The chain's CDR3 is CASSSRTSSADTQYF. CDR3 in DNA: TGTGCCAGCAGCTCCCGGACTAGCTCAGCAGATACGCAGTATTTT.

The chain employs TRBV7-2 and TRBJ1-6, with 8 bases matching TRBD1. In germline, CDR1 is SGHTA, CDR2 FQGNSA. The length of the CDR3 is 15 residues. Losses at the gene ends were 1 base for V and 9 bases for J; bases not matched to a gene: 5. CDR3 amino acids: CASSLGGQGTSPLHF. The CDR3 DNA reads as TGTGCCAGCAGCTTAGGAGGACAGGGAACTTCACCCCTCCACTTT. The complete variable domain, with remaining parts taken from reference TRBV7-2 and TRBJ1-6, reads GAGVSQSPSNKVTEKGKDVELRCDPISGHTALYWYRQSLGQGLEFLIYFQGNSAPDKSGLPSDRFSAERTGGSVSTLTIQRTQQEDSAVYLCASSLGGQGTSPLHFGNGTRLTVT.

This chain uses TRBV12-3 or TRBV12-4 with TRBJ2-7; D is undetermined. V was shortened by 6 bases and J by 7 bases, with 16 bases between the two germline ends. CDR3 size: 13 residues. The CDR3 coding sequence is TGTGCCAGCAGGCCCCGTCTAGTATGGGAGCAGTACTTC. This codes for CASRPRLVWEQYF.

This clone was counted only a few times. The CDR3 DNA reads TGTGCCACCAGCAGCAAGAATTTCCCCTATGAAGCTTTCTTT. This sequence encodes CATSSKNFPYEAFF. The chain joins TRBV15 to TRBJ1-1; D ambiguous. Germline V gene sequence: CDR1 LNHNV, CDR2 YYDKDF (reference sequence). The CDR3 length is 14 residues. Trimming pared 3 bases from V and 7 bases from J, leaving 15 bases between.

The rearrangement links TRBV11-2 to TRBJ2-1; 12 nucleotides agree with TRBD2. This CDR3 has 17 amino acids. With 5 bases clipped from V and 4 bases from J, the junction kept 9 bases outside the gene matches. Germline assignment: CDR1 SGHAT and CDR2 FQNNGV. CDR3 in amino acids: CASSPRRLAGGYNEQFF. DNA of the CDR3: TGTGCCAGCAGCCCTCGTAGGCTAGCGGGGGGGTACAATGAGCAGTTCTTC.

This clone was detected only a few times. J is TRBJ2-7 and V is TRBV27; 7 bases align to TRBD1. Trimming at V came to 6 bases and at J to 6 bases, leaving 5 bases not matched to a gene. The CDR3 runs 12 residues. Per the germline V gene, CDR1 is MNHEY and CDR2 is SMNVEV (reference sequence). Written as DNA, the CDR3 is TGTGCCAGCAGCCCGACAGGGTCCGAGCAGTACTTC. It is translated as CASSPTGSEQYF.

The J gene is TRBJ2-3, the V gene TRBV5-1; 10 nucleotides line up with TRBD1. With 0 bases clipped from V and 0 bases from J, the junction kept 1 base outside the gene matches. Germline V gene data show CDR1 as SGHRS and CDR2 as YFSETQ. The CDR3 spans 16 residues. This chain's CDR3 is CASSLVGQGSTDTQYF. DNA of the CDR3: TGCGCCAGCAGCTTGGTGGGACAGGGGAGCACAGATACGCAGTATTTT.

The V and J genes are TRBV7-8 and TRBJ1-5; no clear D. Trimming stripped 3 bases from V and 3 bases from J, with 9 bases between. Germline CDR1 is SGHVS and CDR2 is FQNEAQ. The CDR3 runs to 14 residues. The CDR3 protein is CASSFPGSNQPQHF. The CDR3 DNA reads TGTGCCAGCAGCTTTCCGGGGTCCAATCAGCCCCAGCATTTT.

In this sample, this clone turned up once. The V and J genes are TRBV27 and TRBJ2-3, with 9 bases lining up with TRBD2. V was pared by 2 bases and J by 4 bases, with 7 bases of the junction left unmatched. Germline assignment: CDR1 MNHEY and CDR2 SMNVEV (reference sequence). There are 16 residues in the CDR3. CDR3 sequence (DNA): TGTGCCAGCAGTTTAGGGCGGGGGGGCTCCGCAGATACGCAGTATTTT. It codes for CASSLGRGGSADTQYF.

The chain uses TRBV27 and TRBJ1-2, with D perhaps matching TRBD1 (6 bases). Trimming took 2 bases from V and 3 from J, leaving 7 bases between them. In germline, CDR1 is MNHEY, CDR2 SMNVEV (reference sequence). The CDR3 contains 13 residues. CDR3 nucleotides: TGTGCCAGCAGTTTAGCAGGGGACTATGGCTACACCTTC. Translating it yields CASSLAGDYGYTF.

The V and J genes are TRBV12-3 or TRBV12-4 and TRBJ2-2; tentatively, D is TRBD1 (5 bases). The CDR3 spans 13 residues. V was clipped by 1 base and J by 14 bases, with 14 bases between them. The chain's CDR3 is CASSLVGAPDLFF. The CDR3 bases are TGTGCCAGCAGTTTAGTTGGGGCGCCGGATCTGTTTTTT.

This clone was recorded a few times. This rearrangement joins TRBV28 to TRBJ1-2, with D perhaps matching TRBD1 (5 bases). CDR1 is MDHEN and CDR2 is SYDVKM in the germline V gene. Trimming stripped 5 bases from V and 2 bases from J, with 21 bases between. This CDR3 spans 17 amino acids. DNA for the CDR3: TGTGCCAGCAGTCCCTCATCAGGAGGGGCACTAAACTATGGCTACACCTTC. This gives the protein CASSPSSGGALNYGYTF.

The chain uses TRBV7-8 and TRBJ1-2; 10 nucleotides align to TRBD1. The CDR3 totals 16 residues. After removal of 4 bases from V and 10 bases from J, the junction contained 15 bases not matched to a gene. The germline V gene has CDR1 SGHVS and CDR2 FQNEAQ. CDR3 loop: CASSSPTVGTGADYTF. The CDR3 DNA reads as TGTGCCAGCAGCTCCCCCACCGTTGGGACAGGGGCTGACTACACCTTC. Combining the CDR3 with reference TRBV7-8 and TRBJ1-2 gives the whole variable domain GAGVSQSPRYKVAKRGQDVALRCDPISGHVSLFWYQQALGQGPEFLTYFQNEAQLDKSGLPSDRFFAERPEGSVSTLKIQRTQQEDSAVYLCASSSPTVGTGADYTFGSGTRLTVV.

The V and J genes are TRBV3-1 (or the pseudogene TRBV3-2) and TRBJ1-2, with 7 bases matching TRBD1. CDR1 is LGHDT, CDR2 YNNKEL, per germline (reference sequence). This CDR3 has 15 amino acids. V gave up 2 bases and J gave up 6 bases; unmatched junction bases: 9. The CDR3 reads CASSQNVRGSDGYTF. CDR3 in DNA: TGTGCCAGCAGCCAAAATGTCAGGGGGAGTGATGGCTACACCTTC.

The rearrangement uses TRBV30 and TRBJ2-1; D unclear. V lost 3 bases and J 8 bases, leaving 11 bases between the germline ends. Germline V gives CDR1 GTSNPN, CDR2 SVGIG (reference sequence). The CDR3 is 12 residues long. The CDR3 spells CAWREYGDEQFF. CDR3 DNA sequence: TGTGCCTGGAGAGAGTACGGTGATGAGCAGTTCTTC.

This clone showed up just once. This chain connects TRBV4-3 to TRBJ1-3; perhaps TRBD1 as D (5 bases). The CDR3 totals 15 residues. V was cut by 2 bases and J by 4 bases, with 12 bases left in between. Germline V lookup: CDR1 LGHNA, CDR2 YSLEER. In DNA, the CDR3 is TGCGCCAGCAGCCAACAGGGAAGCCACGGAAACACCATATATTTT. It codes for CASSQQGSHGNTIYF.

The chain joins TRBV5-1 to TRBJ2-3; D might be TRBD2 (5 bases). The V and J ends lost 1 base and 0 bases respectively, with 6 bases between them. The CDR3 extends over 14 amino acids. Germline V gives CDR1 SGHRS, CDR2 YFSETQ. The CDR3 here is CASSLSGSTDTQYF. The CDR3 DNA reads TGCGCCAGCAGCTTGTCGGGAAGCACAGATACGCAGTATTTT.

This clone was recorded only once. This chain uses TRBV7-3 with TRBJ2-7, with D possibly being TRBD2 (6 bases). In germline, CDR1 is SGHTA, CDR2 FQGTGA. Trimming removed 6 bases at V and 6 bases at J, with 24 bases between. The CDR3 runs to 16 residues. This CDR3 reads CASSHNPREAGLEQYF. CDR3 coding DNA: TGTGCCAGCAGTCACAACCCGAGGGAGGCAGGCCTCGAGCAGTACTTC.

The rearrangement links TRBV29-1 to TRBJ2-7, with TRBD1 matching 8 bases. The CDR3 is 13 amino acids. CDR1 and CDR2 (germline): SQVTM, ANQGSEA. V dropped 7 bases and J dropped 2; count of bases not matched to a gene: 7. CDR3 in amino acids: CSALGQGAYEQYF. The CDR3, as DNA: TGCAGCGCCCTCGGACAGGGAGCCTACGAGCAGTACTTC.

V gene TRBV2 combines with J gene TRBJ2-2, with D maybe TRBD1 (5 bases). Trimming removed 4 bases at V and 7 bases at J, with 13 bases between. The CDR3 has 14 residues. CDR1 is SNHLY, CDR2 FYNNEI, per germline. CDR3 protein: CASSVGQGYGELFF. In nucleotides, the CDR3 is TGTGCCAGCAGTGTCGGCCAGGGCTACGGGGAGCTGTTTTTT. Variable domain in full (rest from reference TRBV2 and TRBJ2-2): EPEVTQTPSHQVTQMGQEVILRCVPISNHLYFYWYRQILGQKVEFLVSFYNNEISEKSEIFDDQFSVERPDGSNFTLKIRSTKLEDSAMYFCASSVGQGYGELFFGEGSRLTVL.

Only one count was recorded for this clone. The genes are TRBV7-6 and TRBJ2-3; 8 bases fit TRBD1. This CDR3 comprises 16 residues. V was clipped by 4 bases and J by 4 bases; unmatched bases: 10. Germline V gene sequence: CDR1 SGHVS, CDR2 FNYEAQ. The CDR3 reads CASSSRQGISADTQYF. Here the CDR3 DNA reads TGTGCCAGCAGCTCGAGACAGGGGATTAGTGCAGATACGCAGTATTTT.

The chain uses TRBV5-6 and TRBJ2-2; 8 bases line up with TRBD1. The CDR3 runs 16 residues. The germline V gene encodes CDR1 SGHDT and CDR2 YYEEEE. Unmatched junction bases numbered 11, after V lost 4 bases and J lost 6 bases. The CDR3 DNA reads TGTGCCAGCAGCGCCGTCGACAGGGGTAATTCCGGGGAGCTGTTTTTT. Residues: CASSAVDRGNSGELFF.

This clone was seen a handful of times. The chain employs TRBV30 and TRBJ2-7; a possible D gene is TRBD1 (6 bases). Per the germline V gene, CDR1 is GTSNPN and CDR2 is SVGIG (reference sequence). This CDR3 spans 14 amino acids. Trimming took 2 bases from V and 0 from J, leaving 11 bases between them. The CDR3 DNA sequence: TGTGCCTGGAGTCGTGACAGGATCTCCTACGAGCAGTACTTC. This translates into CAWSRDRISYEQYF.

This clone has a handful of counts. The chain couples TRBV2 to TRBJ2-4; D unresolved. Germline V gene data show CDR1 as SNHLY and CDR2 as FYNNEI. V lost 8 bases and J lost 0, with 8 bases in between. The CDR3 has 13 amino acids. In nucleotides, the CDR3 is TGTGCCAGCCTATCCTTAGCCAAAAACATTCAGTACTTC. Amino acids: CASLSLAKNIQYF. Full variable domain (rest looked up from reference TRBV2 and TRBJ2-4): EPEVTQTPSHQVTQMGQEVILRCVPISNHLYFYWYRQILGQKVEFLVSFYNNEISEKSEIFDDQFSVERPDGSNFTLKIRSTKLEDSAMYFCASLSLAKNIQYFGAGTRLSVL.

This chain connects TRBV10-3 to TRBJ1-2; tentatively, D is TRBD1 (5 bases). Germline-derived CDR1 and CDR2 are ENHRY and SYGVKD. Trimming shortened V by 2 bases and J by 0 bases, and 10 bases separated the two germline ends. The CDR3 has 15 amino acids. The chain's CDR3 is CAISEPQTANYGYTF. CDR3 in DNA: TGTGCCATCAGTGAGCCTCAGACAGCTAACTATGGCTACACCTTC.

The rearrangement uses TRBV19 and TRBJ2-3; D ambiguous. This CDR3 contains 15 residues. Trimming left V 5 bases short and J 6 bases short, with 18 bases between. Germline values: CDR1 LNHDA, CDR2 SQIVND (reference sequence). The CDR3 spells CASSRTGSPMDTQYF. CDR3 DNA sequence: TGTGCCAGTAGTCGAACCGGGTCCCCTATGGATACGCAGTATTTT.

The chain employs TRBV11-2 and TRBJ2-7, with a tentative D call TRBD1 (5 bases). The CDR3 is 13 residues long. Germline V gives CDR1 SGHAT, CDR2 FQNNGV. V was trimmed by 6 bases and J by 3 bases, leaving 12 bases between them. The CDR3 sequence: CASRLQGYYEQYF. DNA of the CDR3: TGTGCCAGCAGGCTGCAGGGATACTACGAGCAGTACTTC.

The CDR3 loop is CASSFGSGSPYEQYF. The CDR3 region has the DNA TGTGCCAGCAGCTTTGGTAGCGGGAGCCCCTACGAGCAGTACTTC. This chain joins TRBV7-2 and TRBJ2-7; 9 nucleotides align to TRBD2. The V gene end was trimmed by 3 bases and the J gene end by 2 bases; junction bases not matched to a gene: 5. The CDR3 is made up of 15 amino acids. Germline V CDR1 and CDR2: SGHTA, FQGNSA. Based on the CDR3 plus reference TRBV7-2 and TRBJ2-7, the full variable domain is GAGVSQSPSNKVTEKGKDVELRCDPISGHTALYWYRQSLGQGLEFLIYFQGNSAPDKSGLPSDRFSAERTGGSVSTLTIQRTQQEDSAVYLCASSFGSGSPYEQYFGPGTRLTVT.

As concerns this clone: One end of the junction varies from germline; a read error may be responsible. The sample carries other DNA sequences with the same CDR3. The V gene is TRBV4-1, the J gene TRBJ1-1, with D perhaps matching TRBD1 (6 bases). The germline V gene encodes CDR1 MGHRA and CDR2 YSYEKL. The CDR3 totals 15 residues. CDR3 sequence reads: CASSQEGARNTEAFF. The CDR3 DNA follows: TGCGCCAGCAGCCAAGAGGGGGCCAGGAACACTGAAGCTTTTTTT.

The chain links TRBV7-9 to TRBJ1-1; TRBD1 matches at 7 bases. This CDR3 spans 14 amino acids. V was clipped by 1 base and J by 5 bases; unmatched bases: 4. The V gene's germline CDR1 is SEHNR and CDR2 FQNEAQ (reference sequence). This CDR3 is CASSLDRGGTEAFF. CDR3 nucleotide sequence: TGTGCCAGCAGCTTAGACAGGGGTGGGACTGAAGCTTTCTTT.